This T cell receptor (beta chain) was sequenced for a study of T-cell reconstitution after alpha-beta-depleted transplantation in children. CDR3 length: 14 amino acids. Germline V lookup: CDR1 SEHNR, CDR2 FQNEAQ (reference sequence). Trimming stripped 1 base from V and 10 bases from J, with 16 bases between. This clonotype was seen ten or more times. Unique molecular identifiers were built into the TCRbeta library. TCRdb independently ran MiXCR on the PCR reads; one entry per CDR3 protein. The sample shows 70,000 to 95,000 distinct CDR3 sequences, 10% to 15% of them seen only once. The chain recombines TRBV7-9 with TRBJ1-1, with D possibly TRBD1 on 5 matching bases. The sequences come from PBMCs from the stem cell graft donor, collected from the stem cell graft. The TCR comes from a human donor who donated a stem cell graft to a child with inherited bone marrow failure. The CDR3 protein is CASSLGEVGLGAFF. DNA of the CDR3: TGTGCCAGCAGCTTAGGGGAGGTGGGGCTAGGAGCTTTCTTT. The variable domain in full, completed from reference TRBV7-9 and TRBJ1-1, reads DTGVSQNPRHKITKRGQNVTFRCDPISEHNRLYWYRQTLGQGPEFLTYFQNEAQLEKSRLLSDRFSAERPKGSFSTLEIQRTEQGDSAMYLCASSLGEVGLGAFFGQGTRLTVV.